This T cell receptor beta chain was recorded in a study of blood T cell repertoires in COVID-19. Background on the study: The United States, Italy and Spain supplied acute and convalescent COVID-19 samples. Sources were T cells, B-cell-depleted T cells, or PBMCs; the material itself was cDNA or gDNA.

Trimming removed 5 bases at V and 1 base at J, with 5 bases between. The CDR3 runs to 12 residues. Per the germline V gene, CDR1 is WSHSY and CDR2 is SAAADI. In the original analysis: Reference gene primers were amplified, and this amplification served to estimate nucleated cell counts. Only in-frame clones appear in the TCRdb table, and some are missing; sequencing was by immunoSEQ multiplex PCR. V and J calls plus clone size are reproduced from that table; the DNA served to infer D and trimming. The sample has roughly 250,000 clones, just under 90% seen once. Sequencing was done on a sample of peripheral blood. The J gene is TRBJ1-1, the V gene TRBV10-2; a possible D gene is TRBD1 (5 bases). This TCR was recovered from a woman aged 40 to 55 with acute or convalescent COVID-19. For the CDR3, the DNA is TGCGCCAGCAGTAGGGGGAACACTGAAGCTTTCTTT. Encoded protein: CASSRGNTEAFF.